These 6 T cell receptor beta chains came from one sample sequenced in a study of T cell responses to AZD1222 COVID-19 vaccine. Sequencing was performed with immunoSEQ multiplex PCR; in TCRdb, only in-frame clones are kept and a portion is missing. The table has tens of thousands of clones, 85% to 90% seen once. The sample consisted of peripheral blood, taken on day 0 of AZD1222 vaccination. The receptors here all came from an adult in good health.

The V and J genes are TRBV7-2 and TRBJ1-2; 7 bases align to TRBD1. Germline CDR1 reads SGHTA; CDR2 reads FQGNSA. V lost 6 bases, J lost 4 bases, and 14 bases stayed unmatched. This CDR3 region has 16 residues. The CDR3 spells CASRAATGAVLYGYTF. As DNA, the CDR3 is TGTGCCAGCAGGGCGGCCACAGGGGCGGTCCTCTATGGCTACACCTTC.

This clone occurred once. The rearrangement uses TRBV19 and TRBJ2-7, with D possibly being TRBD1 (6 bases). The V and J ends lost 7 bases and 6 bases respectively, with 16 bases between them. The germline CDR1 and CDR2 sequences are LNHDA and SQIVND (reference sequence). The CDR3 loop spans 13 amino acids. The CDR3: CASTWGQGGEQYF. The CDR3 region has the DNA TGTGCCAGTACCTGGGGACAAGGGGGCGAGCAGTACTTC.

J is TRBJ1-1 and V is TRBV5-4; D is uncertain. Germline loops: CDR1 SGHNT, CDR2 YYREEE (reference sequence). The CDR3 runs 13 residues. V shed 2 bases and J shed 1 base, with 6 bases lying between them. The CDR3 region has the DNA TGTGCCAGCAGCTTTGAGGAGAACACTGAAGCTTTCTTT. Amino acids: CASSFEENTEAFF.

The J gene is TRBJ2-1, the V gene TRBV3-1 (or the pseudogene TRBV3-2); D ambiguous. Trimming cost V 1 base and J 1 base, with 23 bases left between them. The CDR3 has 20 amino acids. Germline CDR1 is LGHDT and CDR2 is YNNKEL (reference sequence). The CDR3 DNA reads as TGTGCCAGCAGCCAAGGACAACCCAGGCTGGGTTCTGTATCCTACAATGAGCAGTTCTTC. Protein sequence: CASSQGQPRLGSVSYNEQFF.

J is TRBJ1-3 and V is TRBV19; D call uncertain. Germline CDR1 and CDR2: LNHDA and SQIVND (reference sequence). Deletions cut 5 bases from V and 4 bases from J, with 9 bases between. The CDR3 runs to 13 residues. This CDR3 reads CASSPSGGNTIYF. The CDR3, as DNA: TGTGCCAGTAGTCCGTCGGGGGGAAACACCATATATTTT.

This clone was counted only a few times. This chain connects TRBV5-1 to TRBJ1-1; 7 bases are a match to TRBD1. This CDR3 region has 14 residues. V gave up 3 bases and J gave up 0 bases; unmatched junction bases: 2. CDR1 and CDR2 from the germline V gene are SGHRS and YFSETQ. In nucleotides, the CDR3 is TGCGCCAGCAGCTCGGGACAGATGAACACTGAAGCTTTCTTT. Translation gives CASSSGQMNTEAFF.